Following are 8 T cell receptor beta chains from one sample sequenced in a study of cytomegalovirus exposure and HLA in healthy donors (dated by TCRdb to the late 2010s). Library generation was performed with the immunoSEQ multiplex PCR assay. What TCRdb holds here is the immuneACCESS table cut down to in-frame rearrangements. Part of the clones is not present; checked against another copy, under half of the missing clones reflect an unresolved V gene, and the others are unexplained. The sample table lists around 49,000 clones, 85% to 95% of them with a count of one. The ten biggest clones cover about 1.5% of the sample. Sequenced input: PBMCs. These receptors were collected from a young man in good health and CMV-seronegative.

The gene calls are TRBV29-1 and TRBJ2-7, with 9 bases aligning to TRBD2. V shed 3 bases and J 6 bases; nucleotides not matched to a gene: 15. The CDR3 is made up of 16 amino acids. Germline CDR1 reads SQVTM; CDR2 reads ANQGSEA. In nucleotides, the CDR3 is TGCAGCGTTGATATCGCCCCCGGGACTAGCTTCTCCGAGCAGTACTTC. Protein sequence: CSVDIAPGTSFSEQYF.

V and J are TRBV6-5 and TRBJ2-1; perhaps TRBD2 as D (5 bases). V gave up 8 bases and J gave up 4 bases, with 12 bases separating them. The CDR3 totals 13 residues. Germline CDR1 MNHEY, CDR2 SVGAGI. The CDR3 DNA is TGTGCCAGCGGCACCGAGCGGTACAATGAGCAGTTCTTC. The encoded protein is CASGTERYNEQFF.

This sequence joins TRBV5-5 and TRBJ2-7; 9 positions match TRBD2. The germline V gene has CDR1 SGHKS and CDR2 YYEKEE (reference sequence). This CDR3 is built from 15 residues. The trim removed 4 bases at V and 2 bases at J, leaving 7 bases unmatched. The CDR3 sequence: CASSLSGRRTYEQYF. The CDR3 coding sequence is TGTGCCAGCAGCCTGAGCGGGAGGAGAACCTACGAGCAGTACTTC. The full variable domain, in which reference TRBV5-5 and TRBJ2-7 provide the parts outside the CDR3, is DAGVTQSPTHLIKTRGQQVTLRCSPISGHKSVSWYQQVLGQGPQFIFQYYEKEERGRGNFPDRFSARQFPNYSSELNVNALLLGDSALYLCASSLSGRRTYEQYFGPGTRLTVT.

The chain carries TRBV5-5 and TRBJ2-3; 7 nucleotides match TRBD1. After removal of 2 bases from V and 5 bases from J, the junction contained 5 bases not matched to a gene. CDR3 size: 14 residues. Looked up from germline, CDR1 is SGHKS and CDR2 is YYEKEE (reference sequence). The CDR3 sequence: CASSFVGDRDTQYF. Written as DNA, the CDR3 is TGTGCCAGCAGCTTTGTAGGGGACAGAGATACGCAGTATTTT.

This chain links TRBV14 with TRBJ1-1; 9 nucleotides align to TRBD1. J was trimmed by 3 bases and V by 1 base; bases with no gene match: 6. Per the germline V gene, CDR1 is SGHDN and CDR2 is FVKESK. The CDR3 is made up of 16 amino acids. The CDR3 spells CASSQADRGWDTEAFF. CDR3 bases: TGTGCCAGCAGCCAAGCGGACAGGGGATGGGACACTGAAGCTTTCTTT.

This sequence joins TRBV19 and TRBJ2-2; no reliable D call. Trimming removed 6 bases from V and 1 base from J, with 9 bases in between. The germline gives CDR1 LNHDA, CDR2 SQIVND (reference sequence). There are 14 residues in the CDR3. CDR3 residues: CASRMTVNTGELFF. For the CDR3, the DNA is TGTGCCAGTAGAATGACTGTGAACACCGGGGAGCTGTTTTTT.

The CDR3, as DNA: TGCAGCGTTGAAGGACCTAGGACTGGCTACAATGAGCAGTTCTTC. This gives the protein CSVEGPRTGYNEQFF. The chain combines TRBV29-1 with TRBJ2-1; D is perhaps TRBD2 (5 bases). CDR3 size: 15 residues. Germline values: CDR1 SQVTM, CDR2 ANQGSEA. Trimming left V 1 base short and J 3 bases short, with 13 bases between.

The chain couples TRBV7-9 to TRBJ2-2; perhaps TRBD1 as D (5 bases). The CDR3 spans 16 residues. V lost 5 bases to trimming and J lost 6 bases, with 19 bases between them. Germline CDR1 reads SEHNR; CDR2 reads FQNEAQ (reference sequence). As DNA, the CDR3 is TGTGCCAGCAGCCGAACAGGTGGATCCTCCGCCGGGGAGCTGTTTTTT. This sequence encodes CASSRTGGSSAGELFF.